This passage covers 17 T cell receptor beta chains from one sample sequenced in a study of shared T cell receptors in the human thymus. Here immunoSEQ multiplex PCR was the method, and the copy in TCRdb shows in-frame clones only, minus some. The data show 600,000 to 900,000 clones, 70% to 90% seen once. The same data also went into a second study, on human thymus T cells.

Sequenced input: thymocytes. The origin of the receptors is a girl in the first two years of life with a congenital heart defect.

This clone occurred a few times. The V gene is TRBV5-1, the J gene TRBJ1-6, with D unresolved. CDR3 length: 14 residues. Germline V gene data show CDR1 as SGHRS and CDR2 as YFSETQ. V lost 0 bases and J lost 10, with 11 bases in between. CDR3 residues: CASSLGRPQSPLHF. CDR3 in DNA: TGCGCCAGCAGCTTGGGCAGGCCCCAATCACCCCTCCACTTT.

The table lists this clone with a count of one. This chain connects TRBV5-1 to TRBJ2-1; 7 nucleotides match TRBD1. This CDR3 contains 15 residues. V lost 7 bases and J lost 2; bases outside the gene matches: 9. CDR1 SGHRS and CDR2 YFSETQ come from the germline V gene. CDR3 in DNA: TGCGCCAGCTACACAGGGGTTGGGGCCTACAATGAGCAGTTCTTC. This sequence encodes CASYTGVGAYNEQFF.

The chain has TRBV9 and TRBJ2-3; 10 nucleotides match TRBD2. The CDR3 is made up of 20 amino acids. Germline-derived CDR1 and CDR2 are SGDLS and YYNGEE. Trimming at V came to 3 bases and at J to 0 bases, leaving 16 bases not matched to a gene. CDR3 residues: CASSEGSLAGEPSSTDTQYF. The CDR3 DNA is TGTGCCAGCAGCGAGGGCTCCCTAGCGGGGGAGCCATCTAGCACAGATACGCAGTATTTT. Drawing the rest from reference TRBV9 and TRBJ2-3, the complete variable domain is DSGVTQTPKHLITATGQRVTLRCSPRSGDLSVYWYQQSLDQGLQFLIQYYNGEERAKGNILERFSAQQFPDLHSELNLSSLELGDSALYFCASSEGSLAGEPSSTDTQYFGPGTRLTVL.

This chain joins TRBV19 and TRBJ1-3; a weak D match, TRBD1 (5 bases). The germline V gene encodes CDR1 LNHDA and CDR2 SQIVND (reference sequence). This CDR3 comprises 21 residues. Trimming took 5 bases from V and 0 from J, leaving 29 bases between them. In DNA form, the CDR3 reads TGTGCCAGTAGTCCGCGGTTAAGAGGGGCGGGAGTCCCATACTCTGGAAACACCATATATTTT. This sequence encodes CASSPRLRGAGVPYSGNTIYF.

The gene calls are TRBV7-6 and TRBJ1-2; D not certain. CDR3 length: 12 residues. V lost 4 bases and J 6 bases, leaving 9 bases between the germline ends. CDR1 and CDR2 from the germline V gene are SGHVS and FNYEAQ. For the CDR3, the DNA is TGTGCCAGCAGCTCGGAGGAGCATGGCTACACCTTC. This translates into CASSSEEHGYTF.

The chain employs TRBV9 and TRBJ2-1; D unresolved. V dropped 4 bases and J dropped 4 bases, with 9 bases sitting between them. The CDR3 contains 13 residues. Germline V gene lookup returns CDR1 SGDLS and CDR2 YYNGEE. The CDR3 region is CASSPHTYNEQFF. The DNA for the CDR3 is TGTGCCAGCAGCCCACATACGTACAATGAGCAGTTCTTC.

This rearrangement joins TRBV6-4 to TRBJ2-1; TRBD2 matches 9 bases. The CDR3 has 15 residues. Per the germline V gene, CDR1 is MRHNA and CDR2 is SNTAGT. The V and J ends lost 2 bases and 6 bases, in that order; junction bases with no gene match: 5. The CDR3 nucleotides read TGTGCCAGCAGTGACCTAGCGGGGACCTCCAATGAGCAGTTCTTC. Translation gives CASSDLAGTSNEQFF.

The chain carries TRBV7-2 and TRBJ1-5; tentatively, D is TRBD1 (5 bases). The CDR3 loop spans 13 amino acids. The V gene lost 2 bases and the J gene lost 6 bases, with 8 bases spanning the gap. Germline lookup yields CDR1 SGHTA and CDR2 FQGNSA. As DNA, the CDR3 is TGTGCCAGCAGCTTACTGGGGGGTCAGCCCCAGCATTTT. Its protein product is CASSLLGGQPQHF.

This sequence joins TRBV2 and TRBJ2-1; D ambiguous. The ends were cut back, 5 bases at V and 7 bases at J, with 9 bases in the middle. Germline CDR1 and CDR2: SNHLY and FYNNEI. The CDR3 spans 12 residues. The CDR3 nucleotides read TGTGCCAGCAGTCTCCAGAAAAATGAGCAGTTCTTC. This codes for CASSLQKNEQFF.

The chain joins TRBV19 to TRBJ2-3, with TRBD2 matching over 7 bases. Germline-derived CDR1 and CDR2 are LNHDA and SQIVND (reference sequence). V gave up 3 bases and J gave up 0 bases; unmatched junction bases: 12. CDR3 length: 18 residues. CDR3 DNA: TGTGCCAGTAGTATTATGGATATAGCCGGGGGGAGCACAGATACGCAGTATTTT. It codes for CASSIMDIAGGSTDTQYF.

The rearrangement joins TRBV9 to TRBJ2-7; D is perhaps TRBD1 (6 bases). The V end lost 4 bases, the J end lost 2 bases, and 19 bases lay between the germline ends. The CDR3 extends over 16 amino acids. Germline CDR1 reads SGDLS; CDR2 reads YYNGEE. The CDR3 loop is CASSSEPGQTPYEQYF. In DNA, the CDR3 is TGTGCCAGCAGCTCGGAACCGGGACAAACTCCCTACGAGCAGTACTTC.

The genes are TRBV10-1 and TRBJ2-1; D might be TRBD1 (5 bases). The length of the CDR3 is 15 residues. CDR1 is WNHNN and CDR2 is SYGVQD in the germline V gene (reference sequence). V gave up 6 bases and J gave up 3 bases, with 15 bases separating them. The CDR3 reads CASRPGQNRYNEQFF. CDR3 DNA: TGCGCCAGCAGACCCGGACAAAACCGCTACAATGAGCAGTTCTTC.

V usage is TRBV5-3 and J usage is TRBJ1-4; D might be TRBD1 (6 bases). TRBV5-3 is reported as an ORF; its role is uncertain. The ends were cut back, 5 bases at V and 3 bases at J, with 17 bases in the middle. The CDR3 consists of 16 residues. CDR3 coding DNA: TGTGCCAGAAGGCCAACCCGCGACAGGCCTAATGAAAAACTGTTTTTT. The encoded protein is CARRPTRDRPNEKLFF.

This sequence joins TRBV15 and TRBJ2-1; 9 bases map to TRBD1. This CDR3 has 17 amino acids. The V gene end was trimmed by 2 bases and the J gene end by 5 bases; junction bases not matched to a gene: 10. From germline, CDR1 is LNHNV and CDR2 YYDKDF (reference sequence). The CDR3 is CATSRQPGQGINNEQFF. CDR3 coding DNA: TGTGCCACCAGCAGACAGCCCGGACAGGGGATAAACAATGAGCAGTTCTTC.

The chain employs TRBV11-2 and TRBJ1-5, with D perhaps matching TRBD1 (5 bases). Trimming removed 1 base from V and 6 bases from J, with 13 bases in between. Looked up from germline, CDR1 is SGHAT and CDR2 is FQNNGV. CDR3 length: 15 amino acids. The CDR3 DNA reads as TGTGCCAGCAGCTTAGTTGGAGGGGATGGTCAGCCCCAGCATTTT. Its translation: CASSLVGGDGQPQHF. The variable domain in full, with the rest retrieved from reference TRBV11-2 and TRBJ1-5, is EAGVAQSPRYKIIEKRQSVAFWCNPISGHATLYWYQQILGQGPKLLIQFQNNGVVDDSQLPKDRFSAERLKGVDSTLKIQPAKLEDSAVYLCASSLVGGDGQPQHFGDGTRLSIL.

This sequence joins TRBV2 and TRBJ1-5; 8 nucleotides agree with TRBD1. J lost 3 bases, V lost 4 bases, and 8 bases had no gene match. This CDR3 contains 16 residues. CDR1 SNHLY and CDR2 FYNNEI come from the germline V gene. CDR3: CASSGAGGWDNQPQHF. The CDR3, as DNA: TGTGCCAGCAGTGGGGCAGGGGGCTGGGACAATCAGCCCCAGCATTTT.

The J gene is TRBJ2-7, the V gene TRBV2; weak D call: TRBD2 (6 bases). The CDR3 covers 14 residues. CDR1 is SNHLY, CDR2 FYNNEI, per germline. Deletions cut 7 bases from V and 1 base from J, with 14 bases between. DNA for the CDR3: TGTGCCAGCAAAGGGACTTTCCAGTCCTACGAGCAGTACTTC. It translates to CASKGTFQSYEQYF.